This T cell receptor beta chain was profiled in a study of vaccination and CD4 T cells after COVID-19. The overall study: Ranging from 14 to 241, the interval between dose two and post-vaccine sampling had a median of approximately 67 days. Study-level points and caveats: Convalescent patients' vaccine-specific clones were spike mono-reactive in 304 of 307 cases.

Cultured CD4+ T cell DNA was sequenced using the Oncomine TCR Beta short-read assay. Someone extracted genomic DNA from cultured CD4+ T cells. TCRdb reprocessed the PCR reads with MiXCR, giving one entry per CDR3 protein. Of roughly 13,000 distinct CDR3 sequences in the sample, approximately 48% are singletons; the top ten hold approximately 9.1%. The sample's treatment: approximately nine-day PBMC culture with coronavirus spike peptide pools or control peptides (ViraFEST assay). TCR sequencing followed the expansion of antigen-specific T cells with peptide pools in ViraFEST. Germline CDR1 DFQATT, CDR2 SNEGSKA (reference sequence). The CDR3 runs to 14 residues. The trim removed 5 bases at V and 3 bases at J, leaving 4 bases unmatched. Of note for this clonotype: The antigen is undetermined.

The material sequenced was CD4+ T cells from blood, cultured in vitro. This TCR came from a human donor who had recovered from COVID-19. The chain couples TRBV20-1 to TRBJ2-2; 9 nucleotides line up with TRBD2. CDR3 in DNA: TGCAGTGCTTTTAGCGGGGGCCACACCGGGGAGCTGTTTTTT. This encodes CSAFSGGHTGELFF.